A single sample is the source of the 21 T cell receptor beta chains below, sequenced in a study of cytomegalovirus exposure and HLA in healthy donors. The data were produced by immunoSEQ multiplex PCR, yet TCRdb's version contains in-frame clones alone and is incomplete. The table has approximately 71,000 clones, 91% seen once. The specimen was PBMCs. These receptors all stem from a man between 18 and 35 years old in good health and CMV-seronegative.

The chain has TRBV5-6 and TRBJ1-5; D gene ambiguous. CDR3 size: 16 residues. Germline loops: CDR1 SGHDT, CDR2 YYEEEE. V lost 4 bases to trimming and J lost 0 bases, with 14 bases between them. CDR3 residues: CASSPHSRYSNQPQHF. In DNA, the CDR3 is TGTGCCAGCAGCCCACATTCACGTTATAGCAATCAGCCCCAGCATTTT.

This clone was counted between two and nine times. V gene TRBV4-2 combines with J gene TRBJ2-7, with 7 bases identical to TRBD1. The CDR3 loop spans 15 amino acids. V lost 0 bases to trimming and J lost 3 bases; unmatched junction nucleotides: 5. The V gene's germline CDR1 is LGHNA and CDR2 YNFKEQ. The chain's CDR3 is CASSQDLDRYYEQYF. The CDR3 region has the DNA TGTGCCAGCAGCCAAGATCTGGACAGGTACTACGAGCAGTACTTC.

The chain carries TRBV6-6 and TRBJ1-2; D might be TRBD1 (5 bases). This CDR3 is 13 amino acids long. With 10 bases removed from V and 8 bases from J, the gap between germline ends came to 20 bases. The germline V gene has CDR1 MNHNY and CDR2 SVGAGI (reference sequence). CDR3: CATQAREGRGYTF. The CDR3 nucleotides read TGTGCCACTCAGGCGCGGGAGGGGCGCGGCTACACCTTC.

The chain joins TRBV5-6 to TRBJ2-3; D gene unclear. Deletions cut 1 base from V and 5 bases from J, with 2 bases between. The CDR3 is 11 amino acids. Germline CDR1 and CDR2: SGHDT and YYEEEE. In nucleotides, the CDR3 is TGTGCCAGCAGCTTGCGAGATACGCAGTATTTT. This gives the protein CASSLRDTQYF. The complete variable domain, with remaining parts taken from reference TRBV5-6 and TRBJ2-3, reads DAGVTQSPTHLIKTRGQQVTLRCSPKSGHDTVSWYQQALGQGPQFIFQYYEEEERQRGNFPDRFSGHQFPNYSSELNVNALLLGDSALYLCASSLRDTQYFGPGTRLTVL.

The chain has TRBV28 and TRBJ2-7; unclear D gene. V was pared by 4 bases and J by 0 bases, with 4 bases between. Germline V gene sequence: CDR1 MDHEN, CDR2 SYDVKM. This CDR3 contains 12 residues. CDR3 in amino acids: CASSYSSYEQYF. The CDR3 coding sequence is TGTGCCAGCAGTTACAGCTCCTACGAGCAGTACTTC.

The chain employs TRBV6-6 and TRBJ2-4; 9 bases align to TRBD2. Per the germline V gene, CDR1 is MNHNY and CDR2 is SVGAGI (reference sequence). V lost 3 bases, J lost 6 bases, and 3 bases stayed unmatched. The CDR3 totals 14 residues. For the CDR3, the DNA is TGTGCCAGCAGTTATAGCGGGAGCGGAAACATTCAGTACTTC. It specifies CASSYSGSGNIQYF.

The rearrangement uses TRBV4-2 and TRBJ2-7, with D perhaps TRBD1 (5 bases). CDR1 and CDR2 from the germline V gene are LGHNA and YNFKEQ. Trimming removed 3 bases at V and 0 bases at J, with 15 bases between. This CDR3 comprises 16 residues. For the CDR3, the DNA is TGTGCCAGCAGCCACCAGCGACAGTCCAGCTCCTACGAGCAGTACTTC. This codes for CASSHQRQSSSYEQYF.

The chain couples TRBV12-5 to TRBJ2-3; D not resolved. Germline CDR1 and CDR2: LGHNT and FRNRAP. The CDR3 length is 14 residues. With 7 bases removed from V and 5 bases from J, the gap between germline ends came to 16 bases. The CDR3 protein is CASALPGPRDTQYF. The CDR3 region has the DNA TGTGCTAGTGCCCTGCCAGGCCCTCGAGATACGCAGTATTTT.

This clone was observed once. The gene calls are TRBV27 and TRBJ2-7; 7 bases are shared with TRBD2. V shed 0 bases, J shed 0 bases, and the junction held 5 bases outside the gene matches. CDR1 and CDR2 (germline): MNHEY, SMNVEV (reference sequence). The CDR3 spans 16 residues. The CDR3 sequence is CASSLSIGTISYEQYF. Here the CDR3 DNA reads TGTGCCAGCAGTTTATCGATCGGGACTATCTCCTACGAGCAGTACTTC.

The chain carries TRBV7-9 and TRBJ1-4; 7 bases are a match to TRBD1. CDR3 length equals 17 residues. V was pared by 1 base and J by 6 bases, with 11 bases of the junction left unmatched. Per the germline V gene, CDR1 is SEHNR and CDR2 is FQNEAQ (reference sequence). In DNA, the CDR3 is TGTGCCAGCAGCTTAGGGGACCGACAGGGCGGGGATGAAAAACTGTTTTTT. Encoded protein: CASSLGDRQGGDEKLFF.

V gene TRBV7-3 combines with J gene TRBJ2-1; 12 positions agree with TRBD2. Germline lookup yields CDR1 SGHTA and CDR2 FQGTGA. CDR3 size: 19 residues. Unmatched junction bases numbered 16, after V lost 5 bases and J lost 5 bases. CDR3 sequence reads: CASSPKGGLAGTSHNEQFF. The CDR3 region has the DNA TGTGCCAGCAGCCCTAAAGGGGGACTAGCGGGTACATCCCACAATGAGCAGTTCTTC.

V usage is TRBV5-4 and J usage is TRBJ1-1; maybe TRBD1 (6 bases). Germline lookup yields CDR1 SGHNT and CDR2 YYREEE (reference sequence). The V and J ends lost 0 bases and 6 bases respectively, with 12 bases between them. The CDR3 runs 14 residues. The CDR3 is CASSLAIRGAEAFF. In DNA form, the CDR3 reads TGTGCCAGCAGCTTGGCCATCAGGGGCGCTGAAGCTTTCTTT.

The CDR3 DNA follows: TGTGCCAGCACACTTCCGGGACAGGGAAACACCATATATTTT. Amino acid sequence: CASTLPGQGNTIYF. J is TRBJ1-3 and V is TRBV28; 7 positions agree with TRBD1. The CDR3 sequence is 14 residues long. Trimming at V came to 7 bases and at J to 4 bases, leaving 7 bases not matched to a gene. Germline lookup yields CDR1 MDHEN and CDR2 SYDVKM.

In its sample, this clone was seen once. V and J are TRBV6-5 and TRBJ2-7; TRBD1 is a possible D gene (5 bases). V was clipped by 7 bases and J by 1 base, with 17 bases between them. CDR1 is MNHEY, CDR2 SVGAGI, per germline. The CDR3 is 15 amino acids. The CDR3 DNA reads as TGTGCCAGCACCAACACCCCTAGGGGTTCCTACGAGCAGTACTTC. It translates to CASTNTPRGSYEQYF.

The CDR3 coding sequence is TGTGCCAGCACCGGAGGGACTACCCCACCTATTTCTGAGCAGTTCTTC. This codes for CASTGGTTPPISEQFF. J is TRBJ2-1 and V is TRBV5-4; TRBD2 aligns across 7 bases. CDR1 and CDR2 from the germline V gene are SGHNT and YYREEE (reference sequence). This CDR3 has 16 residues. V was pared by 6 bases and J by 9 bases, with 18 bases of the junction left unmatched.

The rearrangement uses TRBV21-1 and TRBJ2-1; whether TRBD1, the table's D call, matches the DNA was not checked. TRBV21-1 is assigned pseudogene status. This CDR3 spans 14 amino acids. The CDR3 sequence: CASSSLGVYNEQFF. Written as DNA, the CDR3 is TGTGCCAGCAGCAGCTTAGGGGTCTACAATGAGCAGTTCTTC.

The V and J genes are TRBV18 and TRBJ2-2; D is possibly TRBD1 (6 bases). Germline V gene lookup returns CDR1 KGHSH and CDR2 LQKENI. V was trimmed by 5 bases and J by 0 bases, leaving 7 bases between them. This CDR3 spans 14 amino acids. CDR3 in DNA: TGTGCCAGCTCAGACAGGACGAACACCGGGGAGCTGTTTTTT. Its protein product is CASSDRTNTGELFF.

This sequence joins TRBV5-1 and TRBJ2-1; D possibly corresponds to TRBD2 (6 bases). Germline CDR1 reads SGHRS; CDR2 reads YFSETQ. The germline V and J ends were trimmed by 1 base and 2 bases, with 13 bases remaining between them. CDR3 length equals 16 residues. The CDR3 DNA reads as TGCGCCAGCAGCTTGTCCCCGGGAGCCCCCTACAATGAGCAGTTCTTC. Protein sequence: CASSLSPGAPYNEQFF. Full variable domain (remainder filled in from reference TRBV5-1 and TRBJ2-1): KAGVTQTPRYLIKTRGQQVTLSCSPISGHRSVSWYQQTPGQGLQFLFEYFSETQRNKGNFPGRFSGRQFSNSRSEMNVSTLELGDSALYLCASSLSPGAPYNEQFFGPGTRLTVL.

With regard to this clone: Other nucleotide sequences in the sample specify the same CDR3. The chain's CDR3 is CASSLAAGASTDTQYF. DNA for the CDR3: TGTGCCAGCAGCTTAGCAGCCGGAGCTAGCACAGATACGCAGTATTTT. The V and J genes are TRBV11-2 and TRBJ2-3, with D unresolved. CDR1 and CDR2 from the germline V gene are SGHAT and FQNNGV. The CDR3 consists of 16 residues. Trimming shortened V by 1 base and J by 0 bases, and 11 bases separated the two germline ends.

J is TRBJ1-5 and V is TRBV19, with a possible D match to TRBD1 (5 bases). Germline CDR1 and CDR2: LNHDA and SQIVND (reference sequence). Trimming removed 1 base from V and 3 bases from J, with 7 bases in between. The CDR3 covers 14 residues. Here the CDR3 DNA reads TGTGCCAGTAGTATAGCGGGGGTCAATCAGCCCCAGCATTTT. Its protein product is CASSIAGVNQPQHF.

The V call is TRBV19, the J call TRBJ2-1, with a tentative D call TRBD1 (5 bases). V was shortened by 5 bases and J by 9 bases, with 17 bases between the two germline ends. CDR3 size: 14 residues. Germline CDR1 LNHDA, CDR2 SQIVND (reference sequence). This CDR3 is CASSETVKGGEQFF. The CDR3 coding sequence is TGTGCCAGTAGTGAGACAGTCAAGGGCGGTGAGCAGTTCTTC. Full variable domain (outside the CDR3, taken from reference TRBV19 and TRBJ2-1): DGGITQSPKYLFRKEGQNVTLSCEQNLNHDAMYWYRQDPGQGLRLIYYSQIVNDFQKGDIAEGYSVSREKKESFPLTVTSAQKNPTAFYLCASSETVKGGEQFFGPGTRLTVL.